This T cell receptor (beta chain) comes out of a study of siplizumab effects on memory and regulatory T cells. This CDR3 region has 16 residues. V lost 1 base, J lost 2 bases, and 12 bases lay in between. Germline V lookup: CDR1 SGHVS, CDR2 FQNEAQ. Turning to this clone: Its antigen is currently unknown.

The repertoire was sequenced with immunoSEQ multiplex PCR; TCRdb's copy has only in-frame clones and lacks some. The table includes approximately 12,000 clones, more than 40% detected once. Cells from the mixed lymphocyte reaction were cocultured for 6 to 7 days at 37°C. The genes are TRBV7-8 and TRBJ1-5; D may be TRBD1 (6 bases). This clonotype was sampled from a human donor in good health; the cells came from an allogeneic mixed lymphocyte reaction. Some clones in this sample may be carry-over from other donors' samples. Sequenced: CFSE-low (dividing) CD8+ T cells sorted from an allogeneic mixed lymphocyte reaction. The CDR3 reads CASSLVQGGGNQPQHF. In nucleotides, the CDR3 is TGTGCCAGCAGCTTAGTACAGGGTGGTGGCAATCAGCCCCAGCATTTT.